These 16 T cell receptor beta chains were sequenced from one sample in a study of PD-L1 blockade in urothelial cancer. Some clones are missing from TCRdb's copy, which holds only in-frame ones; the method was immunoSEQ multiplex PCR. The table records about 38,000 clones, approximately 90% of them present only once. The material was PBMCs, obtained around atezolizumab (anti-PD-L1) treatment. The receptors derive from a man in his 60s with urothelial cancer.

CDR3 amino acids: CASSIVTSGRVLDEQYF. The CDR3 nucleotides are TGTGCCAGTAGTATCGTGACTAGCGGGAGAGTATTGGACGAGCAGTACTTC. The chain couples TRBV19 to TRBJ2-7; TRBD2 matches at 12 bases. Per germline, CDR1 LNHDA and CDR2 SQIVND (reference sequence). The V gene end was trimmed by 3 bases and the J gene end by 5 bases; junction bases not matched to a gene: 11. The CDR3 sequence is 17 residues long.

This clone occurred once. This sequence joins TRBV27 and TRBJ2-7; 7 bases are shared with TRBD2. CDR3 length: 14 amino acids. Germline V gene lookup returns CDR1 MNHEY and CDR2 SMNVEV (reference sequence). Germline trimming cut 0 bases from V and 3 bases from J; bases unmatched to any gene: 2. The CDR3 spells CASSLSTSNYEQYF. In DNA, the CDR3 is TGTGCCAGCAGTTTATCGACTAGCAACTACGAGCAGTACTTC.

The chain links TRBV4-3 to TRBJ2-2; 10 positions match TRBD2. Germline V gene data show CDR1 as LGHNA and CDR2 as YSLEER. The trim removed 0 bases at V and 6 bases at J, leaving 10 bases unmatched. This CDR3 region has 18 residues. In DNA form, the CDR3 reads TGCGCCAGCAGCCAAGATCCCAGCGGGGGGGCCTTCGCCGGGGAGCTGTTTTTT. It codes for CASSQDPSGGAFAGELFF.

The sample holds one count of this clone. The chain combines TRBV4-1 with TRBJ2-2, with a tentative D call TRBD2 (6 bases). The CDR3 extends over 19 amino acids. V dropped 0 bases and J dropped 0 bases, with 17 bases sitting between them. Germline lookup yields CDR1 MGHRA and CDR2 YSYEKL. The CDR3 DNA sequence: TGCGCCAGCAGCCAAGAGGCGGAACTAGCACCTCCGAACACCGGGGAGCTGTTTTTT. Translated, it gives CASSQEAELAPPNTGELFF.

The J gene is TRBJ1-5, the V gene TRBV5-8; D is possibly TRBD1 (5 bases). Trimming left V 2 bases short and J 0 bases short, with 9 bases between. The CDR3 contains 15 residues. Per the germline V gene, CDR1 is SGHTS and CDR2 is YDEGEE. The CDR3 is CASSLGQYSNQPQHF. The CDR3 DNA follows: TGTGCCAGCAGCTTAGGACAATATAGCAATCAGCCCCAGCATTTT.

V is TRBV19 and J is TRBJ2-5; unclear D gene. Looked up from germline, CDR1 is LNHDA and CDR2 is SQIVND (reference sequence). This CDR3 contains 14 residues. The germline V and J ends were trimmed by 5 bases and 2 bases, with 12 bases remaining between them. CDR3 bases: TGTGCCAGTAGTGGTTTCCCCCTACAAGAGACCCAGTACTTC. It codes for CASSGFPLQETQYF.

The CDR3 DNA reads as TGCGCCAGCAGGGTCGGGGAGGATCAGCCCCAGCATTTT. Amino acid sequence: CASRVGEDQPQHF. The rearrangement joins TRBV5-1 to TRBJ1-5; no firm D call. The CDR3 totals 13 residues. CDR1 SGHRS and CDR2 YFSETQ come from the germline V gene. The V gene lost 5 bases and the J gene lost 5 bases, with 11 bases spanning the gap.

J is TRBJ2-5 and V is TRBV5-6; D unclear. The length of the CDR3 is 13 residues. V was pared by 1 base and J by 5 bases, with 9 bases between. CDR1 is SGHDT and CDR2 is YYEEEE in the germline V gene. The CDR3 reads CASSLPRRETQYF. CDR3 coding DNA: TGTGCCAGCAGCTTGCCGCGGCGGGAGACCCAGTACTTC.

The V call is TRBV5-1, the J call TRBJ2-5, with D possibly TRBD2 on 5 matching bases. The germline V and J ends were trimmed by 1 base and 4 bases, with 8 bases remaining between them. This CDR3 contains 13 residues. Germline CDR1 is SGHRS and CDR2 is YFSETQ. CDR3 sequence reads: CASSLFRGETQYF. The CDR3, as DNA: TGCGCCAGCAGCTTGTTTCGGGGAGAGACCCAGTACTTC.

The J gene is TRBJ2-6, the V gene TRBV6-6; no firm D call. Trimming shortened V by 6 bases and J by 2 bases, and 11 bases separated the two germline ends. There are 15 residues in the CDR3. Germline lookup yields CDR1 MNHNY and CDR2 SVGAGI (reference sequence). The CDR3 region has the DNA TGTGCCAGCAGCGCAGACATCCCTGGGGCCAACGTCCTGACTTTC. Translation: CASSADIPGANVLTF.

The chain employs TRBV5-4 and TRBJ2-4; the match to TRBD2 covers 9 bases. J lost 8 bases, V lost 3 bases, and 12 bases had no gene match. CDR1 is SGHNT and CDR2 is YYREEE in the germline V gene (reference sequence). This CDR3 spans 16 amino acids. CDR3 in DNA: TGTGCCAGCAGCTCTTTCTTGCGGGGGGGATCGGACATTCAGTACTTC. Residues: CASSSFLRGGSDIQYF.

This chain joins TRBV5-1 and TRBJ1-4, with 7 bases aligning to TRBD1. V lost 4 bases and J lost 5; bases outside the gene matches: 8. In germline, CDR1 is SGHRS, CDR2 YFSETQ. CDR3 length: 15 amino acids. CDR3: CASSLGGDRNEKLFF. For the CDR3, the DNA is TGCGCCAGCAGCCTCGGAGGGGACAGAAATGAAAAACTGTTTTTT.

This clone was observed once. This CDR3 is CASSAQQGGNYGYTF. CDR3 DNA: TGTGCCAGCAGCGCCCAACAGGGGGGGAACTATGGCTACACCTTC. This chain connects TRBV9 to TRBJ1-2; 8 positions match TRBD1. The CDR3 is made up of 15 amino acids. Unmatched junction bases numbered 6, after V lost 3 bases and J lost 2 bases. Germline V gene lookup returns CDR1 SGDLS and CDR2 YYNGEE. Using reference TRBV9 and TRBJ1-2 for the parts outside the CDR3, the full variable domain is DSGVTQTPKHLITATGQRVTLRCSPRSGDLSVYWYQQSLDQGLQFLIQYYNGEERAKGNILERFSAQQFPDLHSELNLSSLELGDSALYFCASSAQQGGNYGYTFGSGTRLTVV.

The chain combines TRBV12-5 with TRBJ2-4; the D gene is possibly TRBD2 (6 bases). The V gene lost 7 bases and the J gene lost 2 bases, with 24 bases spanning the gap. There are 18 residues in the CDR3. The germline V gene has CDR1 LGHNT and CDR2 FRNRAP. The DNA of the CDR3 is TGTGCTAGTGCCGAAAGGACTCTGGCGGGGCCGCCCAAAAACATTCAGTACTTC. Amino acids: CASAERTLAGPPKNIQYF.

The CDR3: CASSLASGQGFYGYTF. The CDR3 coding sequence is TGTGCCAGCAGCTTGGCGTCTGGACAGGGGTTCTATGGCTACACCTTC. The V and J genes are TRBV5-6 and TRBJ1-2, with TRBD1 matching 9 bases. Germline V lookup: CDR1 SGHDT, CDR2 YYEEEE. J was trimmed by 4 bases and V by 0 bases; bases with no gene match: 7. This CDR3 is built from 16 residues.

The rearrangement joins TRBV4-2 to TRBJ2-1, with TRBD2 identical over 7 bases. From germline, CDR1 is LGHNA and CDR2 YNFKEQ. V dropped 0 bases and J dropped 7; count of bases not matched to a gene: 6. The CDR3 totals 15 residues. In nucleotides, the CDR3 is TGTGCCAGCAGCCAAGATGGCGGGGGTGGGAATGAGCAGTTCTTC. This translates into CASSQDGGGGNEQFF.